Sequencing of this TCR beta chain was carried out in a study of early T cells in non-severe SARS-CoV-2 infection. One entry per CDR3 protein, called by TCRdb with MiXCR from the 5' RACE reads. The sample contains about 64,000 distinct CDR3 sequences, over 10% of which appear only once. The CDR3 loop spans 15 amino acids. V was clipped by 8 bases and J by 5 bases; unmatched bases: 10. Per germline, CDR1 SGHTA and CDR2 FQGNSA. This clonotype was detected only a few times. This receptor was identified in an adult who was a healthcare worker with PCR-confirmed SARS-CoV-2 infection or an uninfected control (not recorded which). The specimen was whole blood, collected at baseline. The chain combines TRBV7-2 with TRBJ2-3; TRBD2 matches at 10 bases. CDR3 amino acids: CASSPAGGHVDTQYF. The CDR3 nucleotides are TGTGCCAGCTCCCCAGCGGGGGGGCATGTAGATACGCAGTATTTT.